These 4 T cell receptor beta chains originate from one sample sequenced in a study of OX40 agonist ivuxolimab in advanced cancers. Produced via immunoSEQ multiplex PCR; TCRdb's table is partial and in-frame only. The data hold tens of thousands of clones, with about 80% observed a single time. The material was CD4+ or CD8+ T cells sorted from blood, obtained in a trial of the OX40 agonist ivuxolimab. The source is an adult with an advanced solid tumor such as melanoma, head and neck, liver or kidney cancer.

The genes are TRBV27 and TRBJ1-1, with 7 bases aligning to TRBD1. Germline assignment: CDR1 MNHEY and CDR2 SMNVEV (reference sequence). Trimming removed 4 bases from V and 0 bases from J; junction bases left unmatched: 14. This CDR3 region has 18 residues. The DNA of the CDR3 is TGTGCCAGCAGTTCGAACCTACAGGGGCGGGGGATGAACACTGAAGCTTTCTTT. Translated, it gives CASSSNLQGRGMNTEAFF.

The V and J genes are TRBV2 and TRBJ2-7; D remains ambiguous. The CDR3 consists of 14 residues. Germline CDR1 is SNHLY and CDR2 is FYNNEI. V lost 2 bases and J lost 4, with 12 bases in between. The CDR3: CASSEKGIKYEQYF. The CDR3 DNA follows: TGTGCCAGCAGTGAAAAAGGGATCAAATACGAGCAGTACTTC.

The J gene is TRBJ1-2, the V gene TRBV5-1; D not certain. The CDR3 extends over 15 amino acids. V lost 1 base and J lost 3, with 13 bases in between. CDR1 SGHRS and CDR2 YFSETQ come from the germline V gene. As DNA, the CDR3 is TGCGCCAGCAGCTTGTCTAGCCTTGGGTACTATGGCTACACCTTC. Translated, it gives CASSLSSLGYYGYTF.

V gene TRBV4-2 combines with J gene TRBJ1-3, with 8 bases that match TRBD1. Germline V gene lookup returns CDR1 LGHNA and CDR2 YNFKEQ. V shed 4 bases, J shed 3 bases, and the junction held 2 bases outside the gene matches. The CDR3 extends over 14 amino acids. CDR3 sequence: CASSLDRGGNTIYF. The CDR3 nucleotides read TGTGCCAGCAGCCTCGACAGGGGTGGAAACACCATATATTTT.